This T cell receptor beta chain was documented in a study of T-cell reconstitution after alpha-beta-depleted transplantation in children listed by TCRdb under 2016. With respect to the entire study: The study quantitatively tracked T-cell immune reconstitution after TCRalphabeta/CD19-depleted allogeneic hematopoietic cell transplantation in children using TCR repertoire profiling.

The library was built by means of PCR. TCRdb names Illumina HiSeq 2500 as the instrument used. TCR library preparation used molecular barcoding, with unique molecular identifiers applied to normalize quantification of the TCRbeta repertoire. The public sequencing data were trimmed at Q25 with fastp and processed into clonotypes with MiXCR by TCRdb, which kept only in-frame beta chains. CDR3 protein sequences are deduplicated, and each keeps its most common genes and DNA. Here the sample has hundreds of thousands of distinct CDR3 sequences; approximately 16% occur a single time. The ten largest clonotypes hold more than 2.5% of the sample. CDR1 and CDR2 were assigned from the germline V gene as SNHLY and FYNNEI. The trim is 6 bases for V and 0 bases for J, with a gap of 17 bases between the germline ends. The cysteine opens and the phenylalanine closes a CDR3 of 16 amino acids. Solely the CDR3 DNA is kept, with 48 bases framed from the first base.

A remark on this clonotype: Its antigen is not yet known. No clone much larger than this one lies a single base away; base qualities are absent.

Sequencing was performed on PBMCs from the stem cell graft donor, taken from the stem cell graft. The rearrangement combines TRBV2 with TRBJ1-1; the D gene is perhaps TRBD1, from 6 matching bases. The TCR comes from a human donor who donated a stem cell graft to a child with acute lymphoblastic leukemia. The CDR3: CASREPPGDMNTEAFF. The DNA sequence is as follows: TGTGCCAGCAGAGAACCCCCAGGGGACATGAACACTGAAGCTTTCTTT. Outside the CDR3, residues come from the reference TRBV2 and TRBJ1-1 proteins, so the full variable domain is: EPEVTQTPSHQVTQMGQEVILRCVPISNHLYFYWYRQILGQKVEFLVSFYNNEISEKSEIFDDQFSVERPDGSNFTLKIRSTKLEDSAMYFCASREPPGDMNTEAFFGQGTRLTVV.